A selection of T cell receptor beta chains follows, all from one sample in a study of graft-versus-host responses after intestinal transplantation. Sequencing was performed with immunoSEQ multiplex PCR; in TCRdb, only in-frame clones are kept and a portion is missing. The table lists about 25,000 clones, more than 75% of them singletons, with over 0.75% in the top ten. Their antigens are not known. The sample in question was unstimulated CD8+ T cells sorted from spleen or lymph node cells, obtained before transplant. The receptors here all came from a human donor who was the organ donor for an intestinal transplant. The CDR3 runs from the conserved cysteine through the conserved F or W. The order of the fields is J gene, V gene, clone size, D gene, CDR3 protein, CDR3 DNA. A D gene is named only where the DNA matches it firmly. Not every row has a clone size; where given, it reads once, few, many or a size class.

TRBJ2-7,TRBV14,NA,TRBD1,CASSQVQGQAYEQYF,TGTGCCAGCAGCCAAGTACAAGGACAGGCCTACGAGCAGTACTTC
TRBJ2-1,TRBV5-1,NA,TRBD2,CASSLVGLAGNNEQFF,TGCGCCAGCAGCTTGGTGGGACTAGCGGGGAACAATGAGCAGTTCTTC
TRBJ2-7,TRBV7-9,NA,TRBD2,CASSLGGGDYSYEQYF,TGTGCCAGCAGCTTAGGCGGGGGGGATTACTCCTACGAGCAGTACTTC
TRBJ2-3,TRBV27,NA,NA,CASSLMPYVTDTQYF,TGTGCCAGCAGTTTAATGCCCTATGTAACAGATACGCAGTATTTT
TRBJ2-7,TRBV10-3,once,NA,CAISEVDVSSYEQYF,TGTGCCATCAGTGAGGTGGACGTTAGCTCCTACGAGCAGTACTTC
TRBJ2-7,TRBV9,NA,NA,CASSVAEGDYEQYF,TGTGCCAGCAGCGTAGCCGAAGGGGATTACGAGCAGTACTTC
TRBJ2-1,TRBV25-1,NA,TRBD1,CASNPGQGYNEQFF,TGTGCCAGCAACCCGGGACAGGGGTACAATGAGCAGTTCTTC
TRBJ1-6,TRBV27,NA,NA,CASSPDGSYNSPLHF,TGTGCCAGCAGTCCAGACGGCTCCTATAATTCACCCCTCCACTTT
TRBJ2-5,TRBV9,NA,NA,CASSLIGTSGETQYF,TGTGCCAGCAGCCTAATAGGAACATCGGGAGAGACCCAGTACTTC
TRBJ2-7,TRBV6-1,NA,NA,CASSVSPSYEQYF,TGTGCCAGCAGCGTTTCCCCATCCTACGAGCAGTACTTC
TRBJ1-2,TRBV29-1,NA,NA,CSVPGSHYGYTF,TGCAGCGTCCCAGGCAGCCACTATGGCTACACCTTC
TRBJ2-2,TRBV9,NA,TRBD1,CASSPWTGRSGELFF,TGTGCCAGCAGCCCGTGGACAGGTCGTTCCGGGGAGCTGTTTTTT
TRBJ2-1,TRBV6-4,NA,NA,CASSRYGYNEQFF,TGTGCCAGCAGTAGGTATGGCTACAATGAGCAGTTCTTC
TRBJ2-3,TRBV7-9,NA,NA,CASGGDWTLTDTQYF,TGTGCCAGCGGAGGGGATTGGACGCTCACAGATACGCAGTATTTT
TRBJ2-7,TRBV11-2,NA,NA,CASSPGPTGLSYEQYF,TGTGCCAGCAGCCCAGGCCCGACAGGATTATCCTACGAGCAGTACTTC
TRBJ1-4,TRBV27,NA,NA,CASSLGVGEKLFF,TGTGCCAGCAGTTTAGGGGTTGGAGAAAAACTGTTTTTT
TRBJ1-1,TRBV9,NA,TRBD1,CASSARDRGYTEAFF,TGTGCCAGCAGCGCCCGGGACAGGGGGTATACTGAAGCTTTCTTT
TRBJ2-7,TRBV4-1,once,TRBD2,CASSQWTSGAEQYF,TGCGCCAGCAGCCAGTGGACTAGCGGGGCCGAGCAGTACTTC
TRBJ2-6,TRBV4-3,NA,NA,CASSQGGANVLTF,TGCGCCAGCAGCCAAGGGGGGGCCAACGTCCTGACTTTC
TRBJ2-7,TRBV4-1,few,NA,CASSHYTGSYEQYF,TGCGCCAGCAGCCATTACACGGGGAGCTACGAGCAGTACTTC
TRBJ2-7,TRBV29-1,NA,NA,CSVSDSYEQYF,TGCAGCGTATCTGACAGTTACGAGCAGTACTTC
TRBJ1-2,TRBV25-1,NA,NA,CASKTGIGYTF,TGTGCCAGCAAGACAGGTATCGGCTACACCTTC
TRBJ2-7,TRBV29-1,NA,TRBD1,CSVTGDSSYEQYF,TGCAGCGTTACCGGGGACAGCTCCTACGAGCAGTACTTC
TRBJ2-7,TRBV19,NA,TRBD1,CASSMGQTFSEQYF,TGTGCCAGTAGTATGGGACAGACCTTCAGCGAGCAGTACTTC
TRBJ1-6,TRBV30,NA,TRBD1,CAWSADTGGYNSPLHF,TGTGCCTGGAGTGCGGACACAGGGGGCTATAATTCACCCCTCCACTTT
TRBJ1-6,TRBV6-1,NA,TRBD1,CASSEGTGVSPLHF,TGTGCCAGCAGTGAAGGGACAGGGGTTTCACCCCTCCACTTT
TRBJ2-7,TRBV19,NA,TRBD1,CASSITGGSYEQYF,TGTGCCAGTAGTATAACAGGGGGCTCCTACGAGCAGTACTTC
TRBJ2-2,TRBV29-1,few,NA,CSVAEGSGELFF,TGCAGCGTGGCCGAGGGGTCCGGGGAGCTGTTTTTT
TRBJ2-7,TRBV27,NA,TRBD2,CASSISGGLSYEQYF,TGTGCCAGCAGTATTAGCGGGGGCCTCTCCTACGAGCAGTACTTC
TRBJ2-7,TRBV2,NA,NA,CASSVDNYEQYF,TGTGCCAGCAGTGTAGACAACTACGAGCAGTACTTC
TRBJ1-1,TRBV15,NA,TRBD1,CATATGGNTEAFF,TGTGCCACCGCAACAGGGGGCAACACTGAAGCTTTCTTT
TRBJ2-7,TRBV4-1,NA,TRBD2,CASSQTSGGIYEQYF,TGCGCCAGCAGCCAGACTAGCGGGGGAATCTACGAGCAGTACTTC
TRBJ1-1,TRBV13,NA,NA,CASSLGQMNTEAFF,TGTGCCAGCAGCTTAGGGCAGATGAACACTGAAGCTTTCTTT
TRBJ2-1,TRBV5-1,NA,NA,CASSSTGTYNEQFF,TGCGCCAGCAGCTCGACAGGGACTTACAATGAGCAGTTCTTC
TRBJ2-7,TRBV5-6,few,TRBD2,CASRHLAGDPYEQYF,TGTGCCAGCAGACACCTAGCGGGGGACCCCTACGAGCAGTACTTC
TRBJ2-7,TRBV2,NA,NA,CASSSPTVYEQYF,TGTGCCAGCAGTAGCCCGACAGTTTACGAGCAGTACTTC
TRBJ2-7,TRBV19,once,NA,CASSIDLGERAYEQYF,TGTGCCAGTAGTATAGATCTGGGGGAGAGAGCCTACGAGCAGTACTTC
TRBJ2-1,TRBV11-2,NA,NA,CASSLSSSSYNEQFF,TGTGCCAGCAGCTTATCTTCAAGCTCCTACAATGAGCAGTTCTTC
TRBJ2-7,TRBV2,NA,NA,CASKEDPSYEQYF,TGTGCCAGCAAAGAGGACCCCTCCTACGAGCAGTACTTC
TRBJ2-5,TRBV30,NA,NA,CAWRLGETQYF,TGTGCCTGGAGGCTAGGGGAGACCCAGTACTTC
TRBJ2-3,TRBV4-1,NA,NA,CASSPSEGDLTDTQYF,TGCGCCAGCAGCCCGTCGGAAGGAGACCTCACAGATACGCAGTATTTT
TRBJ1-3,TRBV27,NA,NA,CASSLAGSGNTIYF,TGTGCCAGCAGTTTAGCAGGATCTGGAAACACCATATATTTT
TRBJ2-3,TRBV1,NA,NA,CTSSQDPNLITDTQYF,TGCACCAGCAGCCAAGATCCTAACTTAATCACAGATACGCAGTATTTT
TRBJ1-1,TRBV27,NA,NA,CASSLWASRNTEAFF,TGTGCCAGCAGTTTATGGGCTTCGAGGAACACTGAAGCTTTCTTT
TRBJ2-7,TRBV19,NA,NA,CASGPGPYEQYF,TGTGCCAGTGGGCCAGGCCCCTACGAGCAGTACTTC
TRBJ1-2,TRBV9,NA,TRBD1,CASSFRTGGYTF,TGTGCCAGCAGCTTTCGGACAGGAGGCTACACCTTC
TRBJ2-3,TRBV9,NA,NA,CASSVAGLSTDTQYF,TGTGCCAGCAGCGTAGCGGGGCTTAGCACAGATACGCAGTATTTT
TRBJ2-3,TRBV5-1,NA,NA,CASRPGLRSTDTQYF,TGCGCCAGCCGCCCGGGTCTCAGAAGCACAGATACGCAGTATTTT
TRBJ1-2,TRBV10-3,few,NA,CAIRDLYGYTF,TGTGCCATCAGGGACCTGTATGGCTACACCTTC
TRBJ2-4,TRBV5-6,NA,TRBD1,CASSLGQGIQYF,TGTGCCAGCAGCTTGGGACAGGGTATTCAGTACTTC
TRBJ1-1,TRBV27,NA,NA,CASSSTPIVSGDYMNTEAFF,TGTGCCAGCAGTTCCACACCCATAGTGTCAGGCGACTACATGAACACTGAAGCTTTCTTT
TRBJ2-7,TRBV4-1,NA,NA,CASSPLGGAGYEQYF,TGCGCCAGCAGCCCGCTGGGGGGCGCGGGGTACGAGCAGTACTTC